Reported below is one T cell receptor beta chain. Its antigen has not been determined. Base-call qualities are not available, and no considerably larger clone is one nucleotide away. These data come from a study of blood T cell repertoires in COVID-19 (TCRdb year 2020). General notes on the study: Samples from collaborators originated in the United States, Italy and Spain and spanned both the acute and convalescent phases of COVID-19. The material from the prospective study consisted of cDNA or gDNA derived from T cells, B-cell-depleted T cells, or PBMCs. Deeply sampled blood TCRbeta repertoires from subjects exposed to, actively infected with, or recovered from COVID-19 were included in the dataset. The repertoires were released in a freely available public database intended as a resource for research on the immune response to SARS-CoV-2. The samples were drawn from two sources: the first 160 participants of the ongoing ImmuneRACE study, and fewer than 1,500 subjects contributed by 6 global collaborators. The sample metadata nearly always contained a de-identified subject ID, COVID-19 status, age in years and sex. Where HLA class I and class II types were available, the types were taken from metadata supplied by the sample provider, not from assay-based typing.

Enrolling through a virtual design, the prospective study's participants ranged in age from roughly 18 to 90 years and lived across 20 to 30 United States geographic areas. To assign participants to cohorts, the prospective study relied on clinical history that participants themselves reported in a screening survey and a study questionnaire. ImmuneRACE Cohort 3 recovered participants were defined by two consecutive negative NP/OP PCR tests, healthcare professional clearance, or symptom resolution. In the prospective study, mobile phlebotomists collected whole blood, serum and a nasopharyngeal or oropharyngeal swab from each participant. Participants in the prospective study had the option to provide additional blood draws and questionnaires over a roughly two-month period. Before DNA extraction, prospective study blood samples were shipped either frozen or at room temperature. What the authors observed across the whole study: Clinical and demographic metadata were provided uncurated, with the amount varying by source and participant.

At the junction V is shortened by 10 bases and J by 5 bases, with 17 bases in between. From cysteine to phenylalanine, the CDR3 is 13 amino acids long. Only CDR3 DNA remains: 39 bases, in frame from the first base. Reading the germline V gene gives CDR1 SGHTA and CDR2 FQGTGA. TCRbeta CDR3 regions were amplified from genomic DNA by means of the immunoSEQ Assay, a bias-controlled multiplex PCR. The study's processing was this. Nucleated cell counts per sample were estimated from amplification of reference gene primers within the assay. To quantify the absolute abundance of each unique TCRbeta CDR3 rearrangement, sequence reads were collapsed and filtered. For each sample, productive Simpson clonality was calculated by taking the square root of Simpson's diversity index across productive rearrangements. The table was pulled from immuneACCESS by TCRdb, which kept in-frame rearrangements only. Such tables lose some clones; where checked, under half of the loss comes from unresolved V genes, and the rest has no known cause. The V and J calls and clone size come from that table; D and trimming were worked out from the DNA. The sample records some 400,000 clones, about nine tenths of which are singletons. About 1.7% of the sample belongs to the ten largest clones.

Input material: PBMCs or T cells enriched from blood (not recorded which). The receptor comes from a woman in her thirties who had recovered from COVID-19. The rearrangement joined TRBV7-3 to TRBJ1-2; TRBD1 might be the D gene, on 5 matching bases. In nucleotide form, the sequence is TGTGCCACTTCAATGGGGCAAGGGTATGGCTACACCTTC. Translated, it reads CATSMGQGYGYTF.